This entry concerns a single TCR beta chain. The data were taken from a study of blood T cell repertoires in COVID-19. The data were produced by immunoSEQ multiplex PCR, yet TCRdb's version contains in-frame clones alone and is incomplete. This table holds some 87,000 clones, around 90% found once. The CDR3 extends over 14 amino acids. V lost 4 bases, J lost 9 bases, and 16 bases lay in between. Looked up from germline, CDR1 is LNHDA and CDR2 is SQIVND (reference sequence). This TCR came from a woman in her 70s with acute or convalescent COVID-19. Sample: peripheral blood. V is TRBV19 and J is TRBJ2-4; D is possibly TRBD2 (6 bases). Here the CDR3 reads CASSTGDLLGIQYF. In DNA form, the CDR3 reads TGTGCCAGTAGTACGGGGGACCTCCTGGGCATTCAGTACTTC.